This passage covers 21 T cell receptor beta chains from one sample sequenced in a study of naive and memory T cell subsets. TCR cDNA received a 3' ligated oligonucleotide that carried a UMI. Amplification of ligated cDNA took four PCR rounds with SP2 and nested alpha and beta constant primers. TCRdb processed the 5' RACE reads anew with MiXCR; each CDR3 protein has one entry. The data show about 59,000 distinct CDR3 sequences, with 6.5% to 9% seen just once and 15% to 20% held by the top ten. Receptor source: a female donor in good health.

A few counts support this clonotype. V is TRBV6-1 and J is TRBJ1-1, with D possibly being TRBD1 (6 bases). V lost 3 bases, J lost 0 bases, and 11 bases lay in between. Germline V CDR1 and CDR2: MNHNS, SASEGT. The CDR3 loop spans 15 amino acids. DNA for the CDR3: TGTGCCAGCAGTGATGTGGGGGCGATGAACACTGAAGCTTTCTTT. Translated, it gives CASSDVGAMNTEAFF.

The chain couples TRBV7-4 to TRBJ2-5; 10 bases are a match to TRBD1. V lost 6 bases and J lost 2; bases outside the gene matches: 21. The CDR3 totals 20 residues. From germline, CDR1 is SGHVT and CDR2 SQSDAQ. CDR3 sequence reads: CASSPTGTGDCGFTQETQYF. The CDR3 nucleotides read TGTGCCAGCAGTCCTACCGGGACAGGGGACTGTGGTTTCACACAAGAGACCCAGTACTTC.

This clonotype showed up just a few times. This CDR3 reads CASSLEWSGLTRASGANVLTF. The CDR3 DNA sequence: TGTGCCAGCAGCTTAGAGTGGTCGGGACTCACCAGGGCATCTGGGGCCAACGTCCTGACTTTC. The rearrangement uses TRBV7-9 and TRBJ2-6; the D gene is possibly TRBD2 (6 bases). Germline V gene lookup returns CDR1 SEHNR and CDR2 FQNEAQ (reference sequence). The CDR3 runs to 21 residues. V lost 1 base and J lost 1, with 23 bases in between.

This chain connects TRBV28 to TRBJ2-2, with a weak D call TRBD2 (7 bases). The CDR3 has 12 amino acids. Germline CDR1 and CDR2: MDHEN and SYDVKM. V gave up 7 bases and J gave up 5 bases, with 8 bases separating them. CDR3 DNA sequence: TGTGCCAGCAAGGGGGGGACCGGGGAGCTGTTTTTT. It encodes CASKGGTGELFF. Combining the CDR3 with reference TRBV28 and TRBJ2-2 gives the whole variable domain DVKVTQSSRYLVKRTGEKVFLECVQDMDHENMFWYRQDPGLGLRLIYFSYDVKMKEKGDIPEGYSVSREKKERFSLILESASTNQTSMYLCASKGGTGELFFGEGSRLTVL.

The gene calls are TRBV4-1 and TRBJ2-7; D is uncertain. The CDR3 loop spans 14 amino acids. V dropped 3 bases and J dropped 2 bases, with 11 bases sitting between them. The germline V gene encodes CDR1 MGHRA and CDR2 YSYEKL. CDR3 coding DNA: TGCGCCAGCAGCCAGGCAGGATTGACCTACGAGCAGTACTTC. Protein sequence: CASSQAGLTYEQYF.

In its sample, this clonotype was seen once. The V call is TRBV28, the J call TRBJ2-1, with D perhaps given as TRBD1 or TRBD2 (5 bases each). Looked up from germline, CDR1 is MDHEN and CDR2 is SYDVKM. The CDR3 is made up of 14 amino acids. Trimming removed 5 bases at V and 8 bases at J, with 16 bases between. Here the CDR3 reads CASSPGTERDEQFF. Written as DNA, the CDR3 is TGTGCCAGCAGTCCCGGGACGGAGAGGGATGAGCAGTTCTTC.

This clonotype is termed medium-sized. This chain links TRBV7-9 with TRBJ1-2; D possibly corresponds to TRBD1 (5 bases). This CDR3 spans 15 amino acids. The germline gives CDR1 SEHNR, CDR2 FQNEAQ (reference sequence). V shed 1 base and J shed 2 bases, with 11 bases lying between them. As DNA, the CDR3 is TGTGCCAGCAGCTTAGGAGTAGCAGGGAACTATGGCTACACCTTC. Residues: CASSLGVAGNYGYTF.

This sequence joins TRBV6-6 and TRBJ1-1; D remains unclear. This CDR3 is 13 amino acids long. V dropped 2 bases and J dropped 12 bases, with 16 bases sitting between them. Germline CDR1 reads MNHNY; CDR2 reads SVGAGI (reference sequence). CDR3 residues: CASSYGMDSRTFF. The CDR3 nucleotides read TGTGCCAGCAGTTACGGAATGGACTCTCGGACTTTCTTT.

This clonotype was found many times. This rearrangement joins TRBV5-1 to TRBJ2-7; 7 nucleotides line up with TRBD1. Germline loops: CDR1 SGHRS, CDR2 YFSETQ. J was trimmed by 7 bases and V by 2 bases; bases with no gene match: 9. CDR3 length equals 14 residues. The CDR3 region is CASSFYRQGDEQYF. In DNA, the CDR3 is TGCGCCAGCAGCTTTTATCGACAGGGCGATGAGCAGTACTTC.

CDR3 in amino acids: CASSGMGAAAEAFF. CDR3 bases: TGTGCCAGCTCCGGAATGGGGGCCGCCGCTGAAGCTTTCTTT. The rearrangement joins TRBV27 to TRBJ1-1; maybe TRBD1 (6 bases). Germline-derived CDR1 and CDR2 are MNHEY and SMNVEV (reference sequence). The ends were cut back, 8 bases at V and 6 bases at J, with 19 bases in the middle. CDR3 length: 14 amino acids.

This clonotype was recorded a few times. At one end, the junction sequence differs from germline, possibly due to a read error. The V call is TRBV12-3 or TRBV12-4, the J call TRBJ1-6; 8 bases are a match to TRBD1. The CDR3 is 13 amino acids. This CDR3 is CASSRQGSSPLNF. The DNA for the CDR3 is TGTGCCAGCAGCAGACAGGGGTCTTCACCCCTCAACTTT.

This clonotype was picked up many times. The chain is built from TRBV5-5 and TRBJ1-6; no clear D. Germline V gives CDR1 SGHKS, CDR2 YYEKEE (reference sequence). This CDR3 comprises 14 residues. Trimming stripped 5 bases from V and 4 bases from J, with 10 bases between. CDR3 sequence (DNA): TGTGCCAGCAGTCCGGACGTTTATAATTCACCCCTCCACTTT. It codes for CASSPDVYNSPLHF. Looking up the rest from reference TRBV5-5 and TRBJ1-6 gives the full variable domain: DAGVTQSPTHLIKTRGQQVTLRCSPISGHKSVSWYQQVLGQGPQFIFQYYEKEERGRGNFPDRFSARQFPNYSSELNVNALLLGDSALYLCASSPDVYNSPLHFGNGTRLTVT.

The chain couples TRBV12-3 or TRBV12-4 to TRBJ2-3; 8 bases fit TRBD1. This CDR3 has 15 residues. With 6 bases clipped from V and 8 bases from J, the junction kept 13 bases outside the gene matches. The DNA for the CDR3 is TGTGCCAGCAGCTTACAGGGGGGCGGGCAGGGTACGCAGTATTTT. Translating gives CASSLQGGGQGTQYF.

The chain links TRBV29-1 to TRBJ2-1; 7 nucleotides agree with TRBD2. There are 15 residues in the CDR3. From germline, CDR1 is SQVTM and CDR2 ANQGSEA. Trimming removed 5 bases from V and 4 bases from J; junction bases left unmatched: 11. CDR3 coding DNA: TGCAGCGTTCGTAGTCGGCTAGCGGAGTACAATGAGCAGTTCTTC. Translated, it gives CSVRSRLAEYNEQFF.

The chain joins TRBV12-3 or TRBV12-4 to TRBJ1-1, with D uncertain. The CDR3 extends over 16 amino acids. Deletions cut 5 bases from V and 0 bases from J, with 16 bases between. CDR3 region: CASSPTPYSMNTEAFF. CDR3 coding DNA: TGTGCCAGCAGTCCGACACCTTATTCTATGAACACTGAAGCTTTCTTT.

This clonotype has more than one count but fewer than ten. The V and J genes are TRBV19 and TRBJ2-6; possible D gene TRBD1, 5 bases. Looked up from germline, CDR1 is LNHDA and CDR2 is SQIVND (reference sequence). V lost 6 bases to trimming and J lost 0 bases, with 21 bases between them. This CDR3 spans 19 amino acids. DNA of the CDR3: TGTGCCAGTAGGGGTGGGTGGACAAGTCTGAGCTCTGGGGCCAACGTCCTGACTTTC. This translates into CASRGGWTSLSSGANVLTF.

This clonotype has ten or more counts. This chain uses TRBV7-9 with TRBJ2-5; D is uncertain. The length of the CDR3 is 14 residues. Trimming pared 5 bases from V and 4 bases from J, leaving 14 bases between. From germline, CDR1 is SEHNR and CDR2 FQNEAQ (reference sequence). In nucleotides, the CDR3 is TGTGCCAGCAGCCCGCCCGATGGCCCAGAGACCCAGTACTTC. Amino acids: CASSPPDGPETQYF.

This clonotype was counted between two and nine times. The CDR3 bases are TGTGCCAGTAGTATAGATCTCCCGGATACGCAGTATTTT. Amino acids: CASSIDLPDTQYF. The chain carries TRBV19 and TRBJ2-3; D remains ambiguous. CDR3 size: 13 residues. Per germline, CDR1 LNHDA and CDR2 SQIVND (reference sequence). V was pared by 0 bases and J by 6 bases, with 7 bases between.

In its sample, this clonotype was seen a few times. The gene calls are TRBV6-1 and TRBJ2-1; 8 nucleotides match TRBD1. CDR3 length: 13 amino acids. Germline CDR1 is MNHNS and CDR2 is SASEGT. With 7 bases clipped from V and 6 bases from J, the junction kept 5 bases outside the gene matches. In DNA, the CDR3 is TGTGCCAGCACTCTCAGGGGGCCCAATGAGCAGTTCTTC. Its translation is CASTLRGPNEQFF.

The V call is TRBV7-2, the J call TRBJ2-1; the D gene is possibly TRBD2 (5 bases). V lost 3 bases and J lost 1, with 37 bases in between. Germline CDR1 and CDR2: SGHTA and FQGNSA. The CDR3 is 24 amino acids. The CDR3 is CASSFPVLETDYGSFSGSYNEQFF. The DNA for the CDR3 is TGTGCCAGCAGCTTTCCGGTGCTTGAGACCGACTACGGATCTTTCAGCGGATCCTACAATGAGCAGTTCTTC.

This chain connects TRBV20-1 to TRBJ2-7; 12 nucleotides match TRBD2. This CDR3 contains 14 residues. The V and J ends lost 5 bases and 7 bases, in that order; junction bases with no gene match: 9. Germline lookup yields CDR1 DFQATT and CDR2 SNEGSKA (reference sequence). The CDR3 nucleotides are TGCAGTGCTGCCAGACTAGCGGGAGTGGGTGAGCAGTACTTC. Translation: CSAARLAGVGEQYF.